This TCR beta chain was profiled in a study of T cell clonality in common variable immunodeficiency. The CDR3 length is 16 residues. V lost 4 bases and J 3 bases, leaving 18 bases between the germline ends. The germline CDR1 and CDR2 sequences are KGHSH and LQKENI. The repertoire was sequenced with immunoSEQ multiplex PCR; TCRdb's copy has only in-frame clones and lacks some. The sample contains around 40,000 clones, none of them singletons. This clone occurred many times. The read gets to within 3 residues of the CDR3 end, and the germline J gene fills in the rest. The sequencing sample was made of peripheral blood mononuclear cells. The chain links TRBV18 to TRBJ1-1, with a tentative D call TRBD1 (5 bases). The TCR sequence derives from a person aged 18 to 70 in good health. The sequenced part of the CDR3 DNA is TGTGCCAGCTCACTGGACAACCTCCTCGGGTACACTGAA. It translates to CASSLDNLLGYTE. The full CDR3 protein reads CASSLDNLLGYTEAFF.